The rows below give T cell receptor beta chains drawn from one sample of a study of identical twins. A single record per CDR3 protein comes from TCRdb applying MiXCR to the 5' RACE reads. The sample yields hundreds of thousands of distinct CDR3 sequences, around a sixth seen once. These data were also reused for a study on T cells expressing NK-cell markers.

The material sequenced was PBMCs. The origin of the receptors is a woman aged 18-35 years in good health. The CDR3 runs from the conserved cysteine through the conserved F or W. The order of the fields is D gene, V gene, clone size, J gene, CDR3 DNA, CDR3 protein. D genes are given only for firm matches. Clone size is not always given. Where it is, it says once, few, many or a class for expanded clones.

d_gene: TRBD2; v_gene: TRBV20-1; abundance: few; j_gene: TRBJ2-7; CDR3nt: TGCAGTGCTCGCCCGGAGAGCGGGGGGGCGTACGAGCAGTACTTC; CDR3aa: CSARPESGGAYEQYF
d_gene: .; v_gene: TRBV14; abundance: few; j_gene: TRBJ2-7; CDR3nt: TGTGCCAGCAGCCCGAGGGGCCAGAACTACGAGCAGTACTTC; CDR3aa: CASSPRGQNYEQYF
d_gene: .; v_gene: TRBV7-9; abundance: .; j_gene: TRBJ1-1; CDR3nt: TGTGCCAGCAGCCCTTACCGAGGAGTGAACACTGAAGCTTTCTTT; CDR3aa: CASSPYRGVNTEAFF
d_gene: .; v_gene: TRBV9; abundance: few; j_gene: TRBJ2-7; CDR3nt: TGTGCCAGCAGCGTAGCGCCGGGAGAAGTTTACGAGCAGTACTTC; CDR3aa: CASSVAPGEVYEQYF
d_gene: .; v_gene: TRBV20-1; abundance: .; j_gene: TRBJ2-4; CDR3nt: TGCAGTTCCTGGGGTGCGGTCAAAAACATTCAGTACTTC; CDR3aa: CSSWGAVKNIQYF
d_gene: .; v_gene: TRBV7-2; abundance: few; j_gene: TRBJ1-6; CDR3nt: TGTGCCAGCAGCCCCACACCTTTAGGGGGTGCACCCCTCCACTTT; CDR3aa: CASSPTPLGGAPLHF
d_gene: .; v_gene: TRBV5-1; abundance: few; j_gene: TRBJ2-2; CDR3nt: TGCGCCAGCACAGGGGCAACGAACACCGGGGAGCTGTTTTTT; CDR3aa: CASTGATNTGELFF
d_gene: .; v_gene: TRBV5-5; abundance: few; j_gene: TRBJ2-5; CDR3nt: TGTGCCAGCAGCTTCCAGGGAGCGGAGACCCAGTACTTC; CDR3aa: CASSFQGAETQYF
d_gene: TRBD1; v_gene: TRBV12-3/TRBV12-4; abundance: .; j_gene: TRBJ2-5; CDR3nt: TGTGCCAGCAGAGGGACAGGGGGTTTGGAGACCCAGTACTTC; CDR3aa: CASRGTGGLETQYF
d_gene: TRBD1; v_gene: TRBV9; abundance: few; j_gene: TRBJ1-2; CDR3nt: TGTGCCAGCAGCGACGGACAGGCGGACTATGGCTACACCTTC; CDR3aa: CASSDGQADYGYTF
d_gene: TRBD1; v_gene: TRBV6-2/TRBV6-3; abundance: .; j_gene: TRBJ1-5; CDR3nt: TGTGCCAGCAGTTACTCGATTGGAGGCGGGACAGGGGGCAATCAGCCCCAGCATTTT; CDR3aa: CASSYSIGGGTGGNQPQHF
d_gene: .; v_gene: TRBV11-2; abundance: .; j_gene: TRBJ2-1; CDR3nt: TGTGCCAGCAGCTTAATTCGGGGAAATGAGCAGTTCTTC; CDR3aa: CASSLIRGNEQFF
d_gene: TRBD1; v_gene: TRBV20-1; abundance: few; j_gene: TRBJ2-7; CDR3nt: TGCAGTGCTAGAGGGGGACAGGGGGCCTACGAGCAGTACTTC; CDR3aa: CSARGGQGAYEQYF
d_gene: .; v_gene: TRBV2; abundance: few; j_gene: TRBJ2-7; CDR3nt: TGTGCCAGCAACGTTGGGGGGCTCTCCGAGCAGTACTTC; CDR3aa: CASNVGGLSEQYF
d_gene: .; v_gene: TRBV6-5; abundance: .; j_gene: TRBJ2-1; CDR3nt: TGTGCCAGCAGTTACTCTGAGAATATCAATGAGCAGTTCTTC; CDR3aa: CASSYSENINEQFF
d_gene: .; v_gene: TRBV5-8; abundance: few; j_gene: TRBJ1-6; CDR3nt: TGTGCCAGCACTCAGGGTGCACCCCTCCACTTT; CDR3aa: CASTQGAPLHF
d_gene: TRBD1; v_gene: TRBV12-3/TRBV12-4; abundance: .; j_gene: TRBJ2-3; CDR3nt: TGTGCCAGCAGAGCAGGGGGTCCACAGTATTTT; CDR3aa: CASRAGGPQYF
d_gene: TRBD1; v_gene: TRBV10-3; abundance: few; j_gene: TRBJ2-1; CDR3nt: TGTGCCATCAGAATCCAGGGGGTCTTCGATGAGCAGTTCTTC; CDR3aa: CAIRIQGVFDEQFF
d_gene: .; v_gene: TRBV5-1; abundance: .; j_gene: TRBJ2-5; CDR3nt: TGCGCCAGCAGGCCCTTTTGGGAGACGGAGACCCAGTACTTC; CDR3aa: CASRPFWETETQYF
d_gene: .; v_gene: TRBV7-2; abundance: few; j_gene: TRBJ2-7; CDR3nt: TGTGCCAGCAGCCCCCGGGCTAGCTCCTACGAGCAGTACTTC; CDR3aa: CASSPRASSYEQYF
d_gene: .; v_gene: TRBV2; abundance: .; j_gene: TRBJ1-5; CDR3nt: TGTGCCAGCAGTGAGTCCGGAAGCAATCAGCCCCAGCATTTT; CDR3aa: CASSESGSNQPQHF
d_gene: .; v_gene: TRBV12-3/TRBV12-4; abundance: .; j_gene: TRBJ1-5; CDR3nt: TGTGCCAGCAGTTTAGGTGGCACATCCCATCAGCCCCAGCATTTT; CDR3aa: CASSLGGTSHQPQHF
d_gene: .; v_gene: TRBV7-2; abundance: .; j_gene: TRBJ1-1; CDR3nt: TGTGCCAGCAGTTTTGGACAGCCGTACACTGAAGCTTTCTTT; CDR3aa: CASSFGQPYTEAFF
d_gene: .; v_gene: TRBV6-1; abundance: many; j_gene: TRBJ1-2; CDR3nt: TGTGCCAGCAGTGAAGCGCGATGGGCCCCGAATGGCTACACCTTC; CDR3aa: CASSEARWAPNGYTF
d_gene: TRBD1; v_gene: TRBV12-3/TRBV12-4; abundance: .; j_gene: TRBJ1-1; CDR3nt: TGTGCCAGCAGGCTCCAGACAGGGAGGACTGAAGCTTTCTTT; CDR3aa: CASRLQTGRTEAFF
d_gene: .; v_gene: TRBV7-8; abundance: many; j_gene: TRBJ1-3; CDR3nt: TGTGCCAGCAGCCTAGGTAGCAACTCTGGAAACACCATATATTTT; CDR3aa: CASSLGSNSGNTIYF
d_gene: .; v_gene: TRBV6-5; abundance: few; j_gene: TRBJ2-2; CDR3nt: TGTGCCAGCAGTTACTCGCCGGGGCGGGGCGGGGAGCTGTTTTTT; CDR3aa: CASSYSPGRGGELFF
d_gene: TRBD1; v_gene: TRBV6-1; abundance: .; j_gene: TRBJ1-1; CDR3nt: TGTGCCAGCAGTGCTAGCAGGGGGTGGAACACTGAAGCTTTCTTT; CDR3aa: CASSASRGWNTEAFF
d_gene: .; v_gene: TRBV12-3/TRBV12-4; abundance: .; j_gene: TRBJ2-7; CDR3nt: TGTGCCAGCAGCCAGGGTGGCACCTACGAGCAGTACTTC; CDR3aa: CASSQGGTYEQYF
d_gene: TRBD1; v_gene: TRBV6-1; abundance: many; j_gene: TRBJ1-2; CDR3nt: TGTGCCAGCAGTGAAGCGGGACAGATCTATGGCTACACCTTC; CDR3aa: CASSEAGQIYGYTF
d_gene: .; v_gene: TRBV5-1; abundance: few; j_gene: TRBJ2-7; CDR3nt: TGCGCCAGCGGACGGACACCCTCGGTACGCGTGCAGTACTTC; CDR3aa: CASGRTPSVRVQYF
d_gene: .; v_gene: TRBV27; abundance: .; j_gene: TRBJ1-2; CDR3nt: TGTGCCAGCGGTGACATCGATGGCTACACCTTC; CDR3aa: CASGDIDGYTF
d_gene: TRBD1; v_gene: TRBV20-1; abundance: many; j_gene: TRBJ2-5; CDR3nt: TGCAGTGCTGGGGAGACAGGGCTCCAAGAGACCCAGTACTTC; CDR3aa: CSAGETGLQETQYF
d_gene: TRBD2; v_gene: TRBV2; abundance: few; j_gene: TRBJ2-1; CDR3nt: TGTGCCAGCAGGCCAACCTTGGGACTAGCCACCAGCTCCTACAATGAGCAGTTCTTC; CDR3aa: CASRPTLGLATSSYNEQFF
d_gene: .; v_gene: TRBV5-1; abundance: .; j_gene: TRBJ1-6; CDR3nt: TGCGCCAGCAGCTTGGGTGGTATGGCTAGAAACACTTCACCCCTCCACTTT; CDR3aa: CASSLGGMARNTSPLHF
d_gene: .; v_gene: TRBV7-8; abundance: .; j_gene: TRBJ2-1; CDR3nt: TGTGCCAGCTGGGGGGGGGCCAGTGAGTCAAATGAGCAGTTCTTC; CDR3aa: CASWGGASESNEQFF
d_gene: .; v_gene: TRBV6-2/TRBV6-3; abundance: .; j_gene: TRBJ2-7; CDR3nt: TGTGCCAGCAGTTACAGCAGGGTTGGGGAGCAGTACTTC; CDR3aa: CASSYSRVGEQYF
d_gene: .; v_gene: TRBV20-1; abundance: .; j_gene: TRBJ2-2; CDR3nt: TGCAGTGCTAGTCGTGACGGGCCCACCGGGGAGCTGTTTTTT; CDR3aa: CSASRDGPTGELFF
d_gene: TRBD1; v_gene: TRBV10-3; abundance: .; j_gene: TRBJ1-6; CDR3nt: TGTGCCATCAGGGGGACAGGGGAAGATTCACCCCTCCACTTT; CDR3aa: CAIRGTGEDSPLHF
d_gene: TRBD2; v_gene: TRBV12-3/TRBV12-4; abundance: .; j_gene: TRBJ2-7; CDR3nt: TGTGCCAGCAGCCCAAGCGGGAGGAACCCGGGGGAGCAGTACTTC; CDR3aa: CASSPSGRNPGEQYF
d_gene: TRBD1; v_gene: TRBV6-1; abundance: .; j_gene: TRBJ1-1; CDR3nt: TGTGCCAGCACTACGGACAGGGTAGCCCAGAGAGCTTTCTTT; CDR3aa: CASTTDRVAQRAFF
d_gene: .; v_gene: TRBV7-9; abundance: few; j_gene: TRBJ2-1; CDR3nt: TGTGCCAGCAGCTTGCAGCGACTCATCGGTAATGAGCAGTTCTTC; CDR3aa: CASSLQRLIGNEQFF
d_gene: .; v_gene: TRBV6-2/TRBV6-3; abundance: few; j_gene: TRBJ1-6; CDR3nt: TGTGCCAGCAGTTACTCGAGTGCCAGTGGAAATTCACCCCTCCACTTT; CDR3aa: CASSYSSASGNSPLHF
d_gene: TRBD1; v_gene: TRBV12-3/TRBV12-4; abundance: .; j_gene: TRBJ2-7; CDR3nt: TGTGCCAGCACCAGGGGACAGGGAATGTACGAGCAGTACTTC; CDR3aa: CASTRGQGMYEQYF
d_gene: .; v_gene: TRBV20-1; abundance: few; j_gene: TRBJ2-4; CDR3nt: TGCAGTGCTAGGGGATTAGCAAGCATTCAGTACTTC; CDR3aa: CSARGLASIQYF